These T cell receptor beta chains were read from a single sample in a study of blood T cell repertoires in COVID-19. Clones were read by immunoSEQ multiplex PCR, and TCRdb kept only the in-frame ones, dropping some. Here the sample spans about 200,000 clones, 80% being singletons. Sequenced input: peripheral blood. The receptors stem from a woman aged 70 to 79 with acute or convalescent COVID-19. The CDR3 runs from the conserved cysteine through the conserved F or W. Each record gives: D gene, V gene, clone size, J gene, CDR3 protein, CDR3 DNA. A D gene is named only where the DNA matches it firmly. Clone sizes are given selectively: once, few, many, or a class where the clone is expanded.

TRBD1,TRBV6-5,few,TRBJ1-3,CASGDGTGRNTIYF,TGTGCCAGCGGGGACGGGACAGGGAGGAACACCATATATTTT
-,TRBV12-3/TRBV12-4,-,TRBJ2-3,CASSRDTDTQYF,TGTGCCAGCAGCCGGGACACAGATACGCAGTATTTT
-,TRBV2,-,TRBJ2-7,CASSELYEQYF,TGTGCCAGCAGTGAACTTTACGAGCAGTACTTC
-,TRBV25-1,-,TRBJ2-7,CASSPAGDRGGEQYF,TGTGCCAGCAGCCCCGCAGGAGACAGAGGTGGCGAGCAGTACTTC
TRBD1,TRBV18,-,TRBJ1-3,CASSPALGTAYSGNTIYF,TGTGCCAGCTCACCTGCCCTAGGGACAGCCTACTCTGGAAACACCATATATTTT
TRBD1,TRBV5-5,-,TRBJ1-4,CASSNLGTGLEKLFF,TGTGCCAGCAGCAACCTTGGGACAGGGCTTGAAAAACTGTTTTTT
TRBD2,TRBV19,-,TRBJ2-1,CASSIDRAGGGYNEQFF,TGTGCCAGTAGTATAGATCGGGCGGGAGGGGGCTACAATGAGCAGTTCTTC
TRBD2,TRBV7-3,-,TRBJ2-1,CASSPGASGFTEQFF,TGTGCCAGCAGCCCTGGGGCTAGCGGGTTCACTGAGCAGTTCTTC
TRBD1,TRBV2,-,TRBJ2-2,CASSLGTGANTGELFF,TGTGCCAGCAGCCTAGGGACAGGGGCGAACACCGGGGAGCTGTTTTTT
TRBD2,TRBV11-2,-,TRBJ2-7,CASTLGLADTYEQYF,TGTGCCAGCACCCTGGGACTAGCGGACACCTACGAGCAGTACTTC
TRBD1,TRBV2,-,TRBJ1-2,CASSRTGGSAGGYTF,TGTGCCAGCAGTAGGACAGGGGGCTCCGCTGGTGGCTACACCTTC
TRBD2,TRBV19,-,TRBJ2-2,CASSIASGRAGTGELFF,TGTGCCAGTAGTATCGCTAGCGGGAGGGCCGGAACCGGGGAGCTGTTTTTT
TRBD2,TRBV27,-,TRBJ2-1,CASSPYSGRPPREQFF,TGTGCCAGCAGTCCCTATAGCGGGAGGCCTCCACGTGAGCAGTTCTTC
TRBD1,TRBV7-2,-,TRBJ1-5,CASSLVQGGGKPQHF,TGTGCCAGCAGCTTAGTACAGGGGGGAGGGAAGCCCCAGCATTTT
-,TRBV11-2,-,TRBJ2-1,CASSLSATAYNEQFF,TGTGCCAGCAGCCTCTCTGCGACAGCGTACAATGAGCAGTTCTTC
-,TRBV6-1,-,TRBJ1-1,CASSEGVGRFMNTEAFF,TGTGCCAGCAGTGAAGGGGTGGGCAGATTCATGAACACTGAAGCTTTCTTT
-,TRBV2,-,TRBJ2-7,CASSEEGQYF,TGTGCCAGCAGTGAGGAGGGGCAGTACTTC
-,TRBV7-2,-,TRBJ1-5,CASSLEEGPYQPQHF,TGTGCCAGCAGCTTAGAGGAGGGGCCCTATCAGCCCCAGCATTTT
TRBD2,TRBV6-4,-,TRBJ2-3,CASSASSGNTDTQYF,TGTGCCAGCAGTGCAAGTAGCGGGAACACAGATACGCAGTATTTT
TRBD2,TRBV9,-,TRBJ2-3,CASSVALTSGSSPDTQYF,TGTGCCAGCAGCGTAGCCCTGACTAGCGGGAGTAGCCCAGATACGCAGTATTTT
TRBD1,TRBV5-5,few,TRBJ1-1,CASSLFQGAATEAFF,TGTGCCAGCAGCTTGTTCCAGGGGGCGGCCACTGAAGCTTTCTTT
TRBD2,TRBV11-2,-,TRBJ2-2,CASSSHRAAGVNTGELFF,TGTGCCAGCAGCTCCCACCGGGCGGCGGGAGTGAACACCGGGGAGCTGTTTTTT
-,TRBV27,-,TRBJ2-7,CASAPDGVYEQYF,TGTGCCAGCGCACCAGACGGGGTCTACGAGCAGTACTTC
-,TRBV6-5,few,TRBJ1-6,CASSYAQGSNSPLHF,TGTGCCAGCAGTTACGCCCAGGGGAGTAATTCACCCCTCCACTTT
-,TRBV2,few,TRBJ2-1,CASSDSIGVYNEQFF,TGTGCCAGCAGTGATAGTATCGGAGTCTACAATGAGCAGTTCTTC
TRBD1,TRBV5-6,few,TRBJ2-5,CASTYRGAETQYF,TGTGCCAGCACGTACAGGGGGGCAGAGACCCAGTACTTC
-,TRBV4-2,-,TRBJ2-2,CASSQEASNTGELFF,TGTGCCAGCAGCCAAGAAGCGTCGAACACCGGGGAGCTGTTTTTT
TRBD1,TRBV14,-,TRBJ1-2,CASVSGTATYGYTF,TGTGCCAGCGTCTCCGGGACAGCCACCTATGGCTACACCTTC
TRBD2,TRBV19,-,TRBJ2-1,CASSIKREGPYNEQFF,TGTGCCAGTAGTATTAAGAGGGAGGGACCTTACAATGAGCAGTTCTTC
-,TRBV28,-,TRBJ2-6,CASSLLEAGANVLTF,TGTGCCAGCAGTTTATTGGAGGCTGGGGCCAACGTCCTGACTTTC
TRBD1,TRBV7-2,few,TRBJ2-3,CASSRGQRTDTQYF,TGTGCCAGCAGCCGGGGACAGCGCACAGATACGCAGTATTTT
-,TRBV29-1,-,TRBJ2-4,CSVVSLAKNIQYF,TGCAGCGTTGTATCCCTAGCCAAAAACATTCAGTACTTC
-,TRBV11-2,once,TRBJ2-2,CASSLRGSLDTGELFF,TGTGCCAGCAGCTTAAGGGGGTCCCTCGACACCGGGGAGCTGTTTTTT
TRBD2,TRBV5-1,once,TRBJ2-3,CASSLGLAGGPRGTDTQYF,TGCGCCAGCAGCCTGGGACTAGCGGGAGGGCCTAGGGGCACAGATACGCAGTATTTT
TRBD2,TRBV18,-,TRBJ2-1,CASSPPSLAGYEQFF,TGTGCCAGCTCACCACCGAGTCTAGCGGGCTATGAGCAGTTCTTC
TRBD2,TRBV5-1,-,TRBJ2-5,CASSLGRSGRAAETQYF,TGCGCCAGCAGCTTGGGGCGTAGCGGGAGGGCGGCCGAGACCCAGTACTTC
TRBD1,TRBV2,-,TRBJ2-1,CASSGTGLEQFF,TGTGCCAGCAGTGGGACAGGGCTTGAGCAGTTCTTC
TRBD1,TRBV28,-,TRBJ1-5,CASSPGQFYSNQPQHF,TGTGCCAGCAGTCCGGGACAGTTCTATAGCAATCAGCCCCAGCATTTT
-,TRBV10-3,-,TRBJ2-7,CAISEFQGPAEQYF,TGTGCCATCAGTGAATTCCAGGGGCCGGCAGAGCAGTACTTC
-,TRBV18,-,TRBJ1-1,CASSDNVSAFF,TGTGCCAGCTCAGATAATGTAAGCGCTTTCTTT
-,TRBV5-1,few,TRBJ2-2,CASSLGGLTNTGELFF,TGCGCCAGCAGCTTGGGAGGACTAACGAACACCGGGGAGCTGTTTTTT
TRBD1,TRBV5-1,few,TRBJ1-5,CASSLGTGELPQHF,TGCGCCAGCAGCTTAGGGACAGGGGAGCTCCCCCAGCATTTT
TRBD1,TRBV7-9,-,TRBJ2-7,CASRPQGAEEQYF,TGTGCCAGCAGACCACAGGGGGCTGAGGAGCAGTACTTC
TRBD2,TRBV7-8,-,TRBJ2-7,CASRLSGRDHEQYF,TGTGCCAGCAGGTTAAGCGGGAGAGACCACGAGCAGTACTTC
-,TRBV5-5,-,TRBJ2-5,CASSLGGQETQYF,TGTGCCAGCAGCTTGGGAGGACAAGAGACCCAGTACTTC
TRBD2,TRBV27,once,TRBJ2-7,CASSYWGGNYEQYF,TGTGCCAGCAGTTACTGGGGGGGGAATTACGAGCAGTACTTC
-,TRBV6-5,few,TRBJ2-3,CASSPTRDTQYF,TGTGCCAGCAGCCCCACTAGAGATACGCAGTATTTT
-,TRBV4-1,-,TRBJ1-2,CASSQVQGLRGYTF,TGCGCCAGCAGCCAAGTTCAGGGCCTGCGGGGCTACACCTTC
-,TRBV7-2,-,TRBJ2-7,CASSLRGRIYEQYF,TGTGCCAGCAGCTTAAGGGGCCGGATCTACGAGCAGTACTTC
-,TRBV19,-,TRBJ1-1,CASSEAGDTEAFF,TGTGCCAGTAGTGAAGCAGGGGACACTGAAGCTTTCTTT
-,TRBV10-3,-,TRBJ2-1,CAISRGSSYNEQFF,TGTGCCATCAGTAGGGGAAGCTCCTACAATGAGCAGTTCTTC
TRBD1,TRBV29-1,-,TRBJ1-5,CSAGQGNQPQHF,TGCAGCGCCGGACAGGGAAATCAGCCCCAGCATTTT
TRBD1,TRBV6-6,-,TRBJ1-6,CATRDRGRGNNSPLHF,TGTGCCACGCGGGACAGGGGCCGCGGTAATAATTCACCCCTCCACTTT
TRBD2,TRBV7-2,-,TRBJ2-3,CASSLRRTSGTDTQYF,TGTGCCAGCAGCTTAAGGAGGACTAGCGGCACAGATACGCAGTATTTT
-,TRBV10-3,-,TRBJ1-2,CAISESYRINYGYTF,TGTGCCATCAGTGAGTCTTACAGGATTAACTATGGCTACACCTTC